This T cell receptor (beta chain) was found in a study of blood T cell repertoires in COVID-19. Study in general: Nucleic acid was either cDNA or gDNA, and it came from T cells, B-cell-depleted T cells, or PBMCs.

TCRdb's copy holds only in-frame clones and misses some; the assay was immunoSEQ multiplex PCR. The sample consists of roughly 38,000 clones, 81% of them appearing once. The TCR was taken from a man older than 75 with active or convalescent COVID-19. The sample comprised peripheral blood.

The CDR3 region is CASSLAGTFASNSYNEQFF. CDR3 sequence (DNA): TGCGCCAGCAGCTTGGCCGGGACATTCGCCTCAAACTCCTACAATGAGCAGTTCTTC. The chain couples TRBV5-1 to TRBJ2-1; TRBD1 is a possible D gene (6 bases). V dropped 0 bases and J dropped 0 bases, with 19 bases sitting between them. The CDR3 is 19 amino acids. The germline V gene has CDR1 SGHRS and CDR2 YFSETQ.